Reported below is one T cell receptor beta chain. What this receptor recognizes is not known. Base-call qualities are not available, and no considerably larger clone is one nucleotide away. The data belong to a study of graft-versus-host responses after intestinal transplantation (dated by TCRdb to the early 2020s). General notes on the study: The transplants that recipients got were multivisceral, liver-intestinal, or isolated intestinal. Every recipient was given anti-thymocyte globulin induction, then maintenance tacrolimus and steroids for around three years. After intestinal transplantation, graft-versus-host and host-versus-graft alloreactive T cell clones were followed in the graft, circulation and bone marrow using bulk TCR-beta CDR3 sequencing. To identify alloreactive clones, pre-transplant mixed lymphocyte reaction products were sequenced and compared with unstimulated pre-transplant donor and recipient T cells. A cohort of about 25 intestinal transplant recipients, including one retransplant, was enrolled, and a few patients lacking pretransplant specimens were excluded. A peak of at least 4% donor T cells among recipient peripheral blood mononuclear cells was the definition used for donor T cell macrochimerism. Rather than being sequenced by the commercial service, samples from three later patients were sequenced in-house on an Illumina MiSeq and processed with MiXCR. The research as a whole found: GvH clones were detected in recipient bone marrow, and some of these GvH clones were observed earlier in ileal mucosa or blood, consistent with an intestinal mucosal origin. Early after transplant, declines in HvG clones were associated with peak levels of circulating GvH clones. Conclusions were limited by the relatively low number and heterogeneity of intestinal transplant patients. In patients with donor T cell macrochimerism, the allografts had high GvH to HvG T cell clonal ratios.

This sample's time point label indicates: cells obtained before transplantation from donor or recipient. CD3+CD4+ and CD3+CD8+ populations were FACS-sorted from unstimulated pre-transplant donor and recipient cells taken from spleen or lymph nodes. Relative to germline, V is missing 4 bases and J is missing 3 bases, with 4 bases of the junction outside any gene match. Based on the germline V gene (reference sequence), the CDR1 and CDR2 sequences are SEHNR and FQNEAQ. Taken from cysteine to phenylalanine, the CDR3 has 14 residues. The kept DNA is CDR3 alone, 42 bases in frame from the first base. The library was built by means of the immunoSEQ multiplex PCR assay. For most patients, genomic DNA was isolated using the Qiagen DNeasy Blood and Tissue Kit and was shipped frozen to Adaptive Biotechnologies for TCR sequencing. High-throughput TCR-beta CDR3 sequencing of genomic DNA from most patients was performed by Adaptive Biotechnologies. As for the authors' bioinformatics: Adaptive's ImmunoSEQ software was the source of the TCR sequencing data for about 17 patients, while a few other patients were processed with MiXCR and VDJtools. To correct CD4 versus CD8 sorting errors, any sequence found in both subsets at a frequency ratio below 5:1 was removed. CDR3 nucleotide sequences shared between donor and recipient were removed because their origin could not be assigned. Alloreactive clones required at least 2-fold expansion over unstimulated cells and minimum CFSE-low frequency of 0.002% (template counts) or 0.001% (read counts). A clone was considered mappable if detected in the sequenced pre-transplant spleen, lymph node, or MLR CFSE-low populations of the donor or recipient. Cumulative frequency of alloreactive clones was calculated as a percentage of all sequences weighted by copy number. In TCRdb, the immuneACCESS table is reduced to in-frame sequences with V and J assigned. These tables do not hold every clone; where another copy was compared, an unresolved V gene accounts for under half, and the others remain unexplained. V and J calls and clone size are those listed in that table; D and trimming were worked out from the DNA. The table for this sample lists tens of thousands of clones; around 90% of them were counted only once. Almost 2.5% of the sample comes from the top ten.

This sequence originates from a human donor who was the organ donor for an intestinal transplant. The source was unstimulated CD4+ T cells sorted from spleen or lymph node cells, collected before transplant. The sequence joins TRBV7-9 to TRBJ2-3, with 7 middle bases fitting TRBD2. CDR3 sequence: CASSSSGTTDTQYF. The nucleotide sequence reads TGTGCCAGCAGCTCTAGCGGTACGACAGATACGCAGTATTTT.